This T cell receptor (beta chain) was sequenced in a study of T cells in Graves' hyperthyroidism and ophthalmopathy (dated by TCRdb to between 2018 and 2021). Looking at the study overall: Peripheral blood was sampled at the time of initial diagnosis, prior to any treatment. In more than five Graves' hyperthyroidism patients, the study also compared T-cell repertoires from thyroid tissue with T-cell repertoires from blood. The 90 to 100 discovery patients were randomly split 7:3 into training and test sets. Prospective prediction of ophthalmopathy was tested in an independent validation cohort of 18 to 20 hyperthyroidism patients and 17 patients who later progressed to ophthalmopathy. Following sampling, methimazole starting at 30 mg daily was given to hyperthyroidism patients, and high-dose intravenous methylprednisolone was given to ophthalmopathy patients. TCR V-J signatures able to tell the groups apart were searched for in a discovery cohort of 95 to 100 patients, of whom 43 had Graves' ophthalmopathy and some 60 had stable Graves' hyperthyroidism. According to the paper, TCR Vbeta CDR3 sequencing was carried out on 135 peripheral blood samples, which came from some 41 ophthalmopathy, around 74 hyperthyroidism and roughly 17 progressor patients. What the research found in general, with its limitations: In validation, the model predicted progression to ophthalmopathy with over 60% sensitivity and 72.22% specificity, a median of 6.5 months before onset. Ophthalmopathy was separated from stable hyperthyroidism by a 13 V-J signature model, with over 85% sensitivity and just over 81% specificity obtained in cross-validation and 80%/75% obtained in testing. Most expanded thyroid clonotypes (frequency above 0.001) were also detected in blood, a finding suggesting that blood repertoires may reflect thyroid immune responses. Sample size was not statistically predetermined, and investigators were not blinded to group allocation.

Counted from cysteine to phenylalanine, this CDR3 has 16 amino acids. Of all the DNA, just the CDR3 is kept, 48 bases in frame from base 1. CDR1 and CDR2 are read off the germline V gene as SGHAT and FQNNGV. Trimming removed 1 base from V and 5 bases from J; the gene matches leave 7 bases unexplained. Ophthalmopathy patients had moderately to severely active disease, with a Clinical Activity Score of 3 or more, a NOSPECS grade of 4 or more, and a disease duration of less than 3 months. Exclusion was applied to patients with uncontrolled infections, other autoimmune diseases, pregnancy or lactation. Diagnoses relied on clinical symptoms, serum thyroxine and TRAb, thyroid ultrasound and orbital computed tomography. PBMCs were separated from approximately 9.9 ml of fresh peripheral blood using Ficoll-Paque density gradient centrifugation. Trizol reagent was used to extract total RNA, and RNA quality was then checked on an Agilent 2100 Bioanalyzer.

This clonotype was seen at least ten times. This clone's antigen is unknown. Base-call qualities are not available, and no considerably larger clone is one nucleotide away. Amplification of TCR beta CDR3 regions was carried out from RNA transcripts. The first round of RT-PCR for the TCR CDR3 was performed with the HTBI primer set and the Qiagen OneStep RT-PCR kit. A second multiplex PCR round built the libraries, followed by size selection and purification. Paired-end sequencing of the libraries was performed with 100 bp reads on an Illumina HiSeq2000. The original methods were these. SOAPnuke was used to process the raw data, throwing out any read that contained adapters or uncalled bases, had a mean Phred below 15, or lacked an exact constant-primer or identifier match. High-quality paired reads were merged using COPE v1.2.5, and each unique nucleotide sequence was defined as a clonotype. MiTCR v1.1 was used to align the clonotypes against IMGT TRBV, TRBD and TRBJ reference segments. The analysis included only V-J combinations with a frequency above 0.0001, which together covered over 98% of the repertoires. The TCS score was defined as the ratio of F50 (clonal expansion) to E x V (chaos), calculated using BLOSUM62-based TCRdist between CDR3 peptides within each V-J. Welch's t-statistics and random forest reduced 500 to 550 V-J features to 13, which were used in a naive Bayes classifier (R e1071). TCRdb reprocessed the public reads (quality trimming at Q25 with fastp, clone calling with MiXCR) and kept in-frame beta chains. Rows with one shared CDR3 protein collapse into an entry with the most common genes and DNA. The V and J calls and clone size come from TCRdb's table, not from the authors' own analysis. For this sample the table gives around 600,000 distinct CDR3 sequences, of which approximately 15% were detected only once. The ten largest account for about 7% of the sample.

The source of this sequence is a woman between 18 and 30 years old with Graves' ophthalmopathy. Sequenced input: blood. The chain uses TRBV11-2 and TRBJ2-3; 9 bases in the middle match TRBD1. The CDR3 in this case is CASSLGDRGAGDTQYF. The DNA is as follows: TGTGCCAGCAGCTTAGGTGACAGGGGGGCTGGAGATACGCAGTATTTT.